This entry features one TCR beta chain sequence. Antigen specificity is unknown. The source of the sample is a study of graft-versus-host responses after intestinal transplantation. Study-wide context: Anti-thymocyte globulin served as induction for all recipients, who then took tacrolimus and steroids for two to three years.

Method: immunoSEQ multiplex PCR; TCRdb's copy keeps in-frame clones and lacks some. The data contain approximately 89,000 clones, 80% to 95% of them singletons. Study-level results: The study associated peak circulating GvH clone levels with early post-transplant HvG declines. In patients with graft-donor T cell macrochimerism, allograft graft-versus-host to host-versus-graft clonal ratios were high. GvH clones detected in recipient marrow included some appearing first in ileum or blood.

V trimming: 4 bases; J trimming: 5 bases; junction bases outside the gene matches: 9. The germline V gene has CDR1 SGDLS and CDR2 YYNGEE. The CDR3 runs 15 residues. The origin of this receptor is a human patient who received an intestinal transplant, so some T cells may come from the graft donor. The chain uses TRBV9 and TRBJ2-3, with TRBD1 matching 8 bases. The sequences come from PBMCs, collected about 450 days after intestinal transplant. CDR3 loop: CASSPDGTGGDTQYF. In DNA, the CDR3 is TGTGCCAGCAGCCCAGACGGGACAGGAGGAGATACGCAGTATTTT. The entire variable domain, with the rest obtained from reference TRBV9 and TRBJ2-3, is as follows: DSGVTQTPKHLITATGQRVTLRCSPRSGDLSVYWYQQSLDQGLQFLIQYYNGEERAKGNILERFSAQQFPDLHSELNLSSLELGDSALYFCASSPDGTGGDTQYFGPGTRLTVL.